The sequence of this TCR beta chain was determined in a study of beta chain features in type 1 diabetes. Notes on the study in general: People with Type 1 diabetes carried modestly yet significantly shorter TCRB CDR3s in all four CD4+ subsets.

Expressed TCRB transcripts were sequenced because the isolated RNA had all been reverse transcribed beforehand. Sequencing of naive, central memory and regulatory T cell samples gave an average of roughly 3.6 million reads. Only in-frame clones appear in the TCRdb table, and some are missing; sequencing was by immunoSEQ multiplex PCR. Of 500,000 to 850,000 clones in the sample, more than 12% are singletons; the top ten hold approximately 0.042%. One heparinised draw, averaging about 116 mL, was taken per donor. CD45RO/CCR7/CD25/CD127/CD95/CD27 staining was used to isolate CD4+ naive, central memory, regulatory and stem cell-like memory cells by sorting. CDR1 is SGHTA, CDR2 FQGTGA, per germline. The CDR3 spans 14 residues. The J segment lost 7 bases and the V segment lost 4 bases, leaving 4 bases of the junction unmatched. Concerning this clone itself: The antigen is not known.

What was sequenced was naive CD4+ T cells from blood. The clonotype comes from a man younger than 35 with type 1 diabetes. The chain combines TRBV7-3 with TRBJ2-4; 10 nucleotides match TRBD1. CDR3 bases: TGTGCCAGCAGCTCTGGGGGACAGGGGAACATTCAGTACTTC. Encoded protein: CASSSGGQGNIQYF. Full variable domain (missing parts from reference TRBV7-3 and TRBJ2-4): GAGVSQTPSNKVTEKGKYVELRCDPISGHTALYWYRQSLGQGPEFLIYFQGTGAADDSGLPNDRFFAVRPEGSVSTLKIQRTERGDSAVYLCASSSGGQGNIQYFGAGTRLSVL.